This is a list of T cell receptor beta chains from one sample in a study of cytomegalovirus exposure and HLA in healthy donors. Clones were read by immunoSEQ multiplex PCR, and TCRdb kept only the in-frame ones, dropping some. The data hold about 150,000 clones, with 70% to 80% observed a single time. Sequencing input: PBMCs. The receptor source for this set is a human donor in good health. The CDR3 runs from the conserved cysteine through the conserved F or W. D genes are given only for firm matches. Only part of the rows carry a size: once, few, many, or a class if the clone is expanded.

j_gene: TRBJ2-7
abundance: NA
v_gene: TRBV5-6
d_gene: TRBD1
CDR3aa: CASSFRPDRGYEQYF
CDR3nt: TGTGCCAGCAGCTTTCGGCCAGACAGGGGCTACGAGCAGTACTTC

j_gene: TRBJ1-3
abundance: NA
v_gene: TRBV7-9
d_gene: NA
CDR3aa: CASSLLRGVNSGNTIYF
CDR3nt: TGTGCCAGCAGCTTACTCCGGGGGGTCAACTCTGGAAACACCATATATTTT

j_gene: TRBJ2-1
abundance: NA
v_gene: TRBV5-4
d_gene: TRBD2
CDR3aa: CASSSGGSYNEQFF
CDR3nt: TGTGCCAGCAGCTCGGGGGGCTCCTACAATGAGCAGTTCTTC

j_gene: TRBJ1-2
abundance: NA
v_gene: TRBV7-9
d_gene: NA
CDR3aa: CASRTTVGEGYTF
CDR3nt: TGTGCCAGCAGGACGACAGTTGGAGAGGGCTACACCTTC

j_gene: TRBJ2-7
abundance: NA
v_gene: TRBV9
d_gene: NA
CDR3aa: CASSVSGAYEQYF
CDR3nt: TGTGCCAGCAGCGTCTCCGGGGCCTACGAGCAGTACTTC

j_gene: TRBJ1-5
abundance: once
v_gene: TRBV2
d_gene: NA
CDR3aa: CASSFKAGDQPQHF
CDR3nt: TGTGCCAGCAGTTTCAAAGCTGGAGATCAGCCCCAGCATTTT

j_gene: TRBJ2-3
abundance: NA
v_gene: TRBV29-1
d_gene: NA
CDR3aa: CSVDRGTDTQYF
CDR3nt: TGCAGCGTTGACCGGGGGACAGATACGCAGTATTTT

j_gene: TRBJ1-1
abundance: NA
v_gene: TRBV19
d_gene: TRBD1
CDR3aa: CASRGTGGSGRTEAFF
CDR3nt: TGTGCCAGTAGAGGGACAGGGGGCTCAGGGAGGACTGAAGCTTTCTTT

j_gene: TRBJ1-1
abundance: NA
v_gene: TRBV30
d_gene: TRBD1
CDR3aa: CAWSFPTGDTEAFF
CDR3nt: TGTGCCTGGAGTTTCCCAACAGGGGACACTGAAGCTTTCTTT

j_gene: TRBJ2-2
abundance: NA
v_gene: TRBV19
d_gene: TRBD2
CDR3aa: CASSILAGTVMSGELFF
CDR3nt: TGTGCCAGTAGTATACTAGCGGGGACGGTGATGTCCGGGGAGCTGTTTTTT

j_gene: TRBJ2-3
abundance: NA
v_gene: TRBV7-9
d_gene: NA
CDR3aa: CASSLEGSQTDTQYF
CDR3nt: TGTGCCAGCAGCTTAGAGGGGTCACAAACAGATACGCAGTATTTT

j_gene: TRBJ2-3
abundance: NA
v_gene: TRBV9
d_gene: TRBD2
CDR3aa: CASSVGASGASTDTQYF
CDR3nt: TGTGCCAGCAGCGTAGGGGCTAGCGGCGCGAGCACAGATACGCAGTATTTT

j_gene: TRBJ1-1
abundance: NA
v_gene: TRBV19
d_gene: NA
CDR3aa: CASSMDLGMRTEAFF
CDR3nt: TGTGCCAGTAGTATGGACTTAGGGATGCGGACTGAAGCTTTCTTT

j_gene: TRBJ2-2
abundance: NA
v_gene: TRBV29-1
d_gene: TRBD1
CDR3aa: CSVVTGGIGELFF
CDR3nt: TGCAGCGTTGTAACAGGGGGCATCGGGGAGCTGTTTTTT

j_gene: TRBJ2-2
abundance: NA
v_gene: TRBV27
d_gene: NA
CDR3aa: CASSPVTSGTGELFF
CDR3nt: TGTGCCAGCAGCCCCGTGACTAGTGGCACCGGGGAGCTGTTTTTT

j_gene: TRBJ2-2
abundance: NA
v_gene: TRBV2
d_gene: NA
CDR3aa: CASIPNGATGELFF
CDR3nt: TGTGCCAGCATCCCTAATGGGGCTACCGGGGAGCTGTTTTTT

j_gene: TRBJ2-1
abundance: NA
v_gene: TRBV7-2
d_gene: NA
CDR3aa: CASNPSKGGYNEQFF
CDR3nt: TGTGCCAGCAACCCGAGCAAAGGGGGTTACAATGAGCAGTTCTTC

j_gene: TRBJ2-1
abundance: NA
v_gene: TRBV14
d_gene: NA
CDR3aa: CASSRGTVGYNEQFF
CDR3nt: TGTGCCAGCAGCCGCGGGACAGTGGGCTACAATGAGCAGTTCTTC

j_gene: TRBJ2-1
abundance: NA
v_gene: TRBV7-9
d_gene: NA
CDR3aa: CASSLTFSTHHNEQFF
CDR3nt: TGTGCCAGCAGCTTAACCTTCTCCACTCACCACAATGAGCAGTTCTTC

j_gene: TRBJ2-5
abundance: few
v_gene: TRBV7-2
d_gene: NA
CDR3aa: CASSGGGLQETQYF
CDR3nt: TGTGCCAGCAGCGGAGGGGGCCTCCAAGAGACCCAGTACTTC

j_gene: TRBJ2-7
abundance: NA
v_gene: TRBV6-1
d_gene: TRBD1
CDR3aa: CASSPLDRVAYEQYF
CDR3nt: TGTGCCAGCAGTCCCTTGGACAGGGTAGCCTACGAGCAGTACTTC

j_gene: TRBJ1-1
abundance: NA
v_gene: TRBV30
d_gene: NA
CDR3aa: CAWSVRSVGTEAFF
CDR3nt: TGTGCCTGGAGTGTACGGTCGGTCGGCACTGAAGCTTTCTTT

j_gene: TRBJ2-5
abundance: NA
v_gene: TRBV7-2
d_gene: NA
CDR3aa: CASSLPPLERMYQETQYF
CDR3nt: TGTGCCAGCAGCTTACCACCACTAGAAAGAATGTACCAAGAGACCCAGTACTTC

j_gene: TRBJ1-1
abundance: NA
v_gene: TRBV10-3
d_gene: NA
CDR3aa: CASQIGQSDTEAFF
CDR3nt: TGTGCCAGTCAAATTGGACAGTCCGACACTGAAGCTTTCTTT

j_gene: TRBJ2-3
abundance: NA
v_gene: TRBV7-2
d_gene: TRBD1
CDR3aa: CASSLDRGADTQYF
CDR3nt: TGTGCCAGCAGCCTGGACAGGGGGGCAGATACGCAGTATTTT

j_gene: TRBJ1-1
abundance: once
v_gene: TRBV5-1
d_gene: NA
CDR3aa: CASSLAGGEAEAFF
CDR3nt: TGCGCCAGCAGCTTGGCCGGAGGGGAAGCTGAAGCTTTCTTT

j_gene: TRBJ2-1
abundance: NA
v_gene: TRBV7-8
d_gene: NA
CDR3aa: CASSLNSLLGEQFF
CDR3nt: TGTGCCAGCAGCTTAAATTCCTTACTTGGTGAGCAGTTCTTC

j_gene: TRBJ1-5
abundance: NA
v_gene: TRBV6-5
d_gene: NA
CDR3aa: CASRGQEIEPQHF
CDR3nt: TGTGCCAGCAGGGGACAAGAGATAGAGCCCCAGCATTTT

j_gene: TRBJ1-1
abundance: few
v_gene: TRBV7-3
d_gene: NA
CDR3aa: CASSHGGATEAFF
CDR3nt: TGTGCCAGCAGCCATGGGGGGGCCACTGAAGCTTTCTTT